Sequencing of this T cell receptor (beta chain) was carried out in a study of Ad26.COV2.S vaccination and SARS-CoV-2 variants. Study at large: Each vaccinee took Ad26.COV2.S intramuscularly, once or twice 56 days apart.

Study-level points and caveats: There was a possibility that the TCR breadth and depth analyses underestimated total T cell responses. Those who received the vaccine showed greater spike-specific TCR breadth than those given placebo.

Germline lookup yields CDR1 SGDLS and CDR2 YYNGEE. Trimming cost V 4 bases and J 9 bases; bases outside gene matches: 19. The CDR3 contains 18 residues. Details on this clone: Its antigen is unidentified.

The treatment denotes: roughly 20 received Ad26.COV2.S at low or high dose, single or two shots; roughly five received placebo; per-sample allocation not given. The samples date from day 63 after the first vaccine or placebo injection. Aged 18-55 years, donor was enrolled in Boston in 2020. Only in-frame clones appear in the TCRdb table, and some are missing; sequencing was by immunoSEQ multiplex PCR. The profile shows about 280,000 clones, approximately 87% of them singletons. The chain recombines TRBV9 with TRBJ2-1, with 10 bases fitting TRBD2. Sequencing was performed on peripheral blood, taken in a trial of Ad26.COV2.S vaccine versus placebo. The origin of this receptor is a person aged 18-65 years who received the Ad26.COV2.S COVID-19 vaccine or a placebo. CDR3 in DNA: TGTGCCAGCAGCCCTCGACTGAGCGGGAGGGCCGGATATGGTGAGCAGTTCTTC. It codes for CASSPRLSGRAGYGEQFF.